This T cell receptor (beta chain) was found in a study of cytomegalovirus exposure and HLA in healthy donors. V shed 1 base and J shed 8 bases, with 20 bases lying between them. The V gene's germline CDR1 is LGHNT and CDR2 FRNRAP. This CDR3 has 17 amino acids. The PCR employed 60 Vbeta primers together with 13 Jbeta primers. Produced via immunoSEQ multiplex PCR; TCRdb's table is partial and in-frame only. This sample carries 70,000 to 95,000 clones, around 79% of them seen once, and the ten largest clones take around 1.5%. The receptor was derived from a man aged 35-49 years in good health and CMV-seronegative. Specimen: PBMCs. The J gene is TRBJ1-4, the V gene TRBV12-5; D is uncertain. The CDR3 region has the DNA TGTGCTAGTGGTTTGGGGAAAGTCGGTCTTGCGGGGGAAAAACTGTTTTTT. It yields the protein CASGLGKVGLAGEKLFF.